The rows below give T cell receptor beta chains drawn from one sample of a study of blood T cell repertoires in COVID-19. Sequenced by immunoSEQ multiplex PCR; TCRdb stores in-frame clones only, minus some. The table includes 100,000 to 150,000 clones, 87% detected once. The sequenced material came from peripheral blood. Every receptor here comes from a man between 45 and 60 years old with active COVID-19. Each CDR3 is given with its conserved first and last residue. The order of the fields is J gene, D gene, V gene, clone size, CDR3 DNA, CDR3 protein. The D gene is left open where the match is weak. Size tells how often a clone was seen (once, few, many) or the class of an expanded clone, and some rows leave it out.

j_call: TRBJ1-6
d_call: .
v_call: TRBV2
clone_size: .
cdr3_nt: TGTGCCAGCAGTGGTGAGTCCCATTCACCCCTCCACTTT
cdr3_aa: CASSGESHSPLHF

j_call: TRBJ2-5
d_call: TRBD2
v_call: TRBV3-1/TRBV3-2
clone_size: .
cdr3_nt: TGTGCCAGCAGCCAAGAAGGACTAGCGGGGGACGAGACCCAGTACTTC
cdr3_aa: CASSQEGLAGDETQYF

j_call: TRBJ1-5
d_call: .
v_call: TRBV6-1
clone_size: .
cdr3_nt: TGTGCCAGCAGTGAAAGTGAGATAGGGCGGGCTAATCAGCCCCAGCATTTT
cdr3_aa: CASSESEIGRANQPQHF

j_call: TRBJ2-1
d_call: TRBD1
v_call: TRBV5-1
clone_size: .
cdr3_nt: TGCGCCAGCAGCACCCGACAGGGCTCCTACAATGAGCAGTTCTTC
cdr3_aa: CASSTRQGSYNEQFF

j_call: TRBJ2-3
d_call: .
v_call: TRBV19
clone_size: once
cdr3_nt: TGTGCCAGTAGTATAGCCGGGGTTCCCACAGATACGCAGTATTTT
cdr3_aa: CASSIAGVPTDTQYF

j_call: TRBJ1-2
d_call: .
v_call: TRBV11-2
clone_size: .
cdr3_nt: TGTGCCAGCAGCTTAGCCTACAGGAGCGGCTACACCTTC
cdr3_aa: CASSLAYRSGYTF

j_call: TRBJ1-4
d_call: .
v_call: TRBV5-5
clone_size: .
cdr3_nt: TGTGCCAGCAGCTTTCGAGGGGGATCTAATGAAAAACTGTTTTTT
cdr3_aa: CASSFRGGSNEKLFF

j_call: TRBJ2-2
d_call: TRBD2
v_call: TRBV5-4
clone_size: .
cdr3_nt: TGTGCCAGCAGCACAGGCGGTGGAGCGGGGGGGGCCGGGGAGCTGTTTTTT
cdr3_aa: CASSTGGGAGGAGELFF

j_call: TRBJ1-6
d_call: TRBD1
v_call: TRBV5-1
clone_size: .
cdr3_nt: TGCGCCAGCAGCTTGGGGTACAGGGGGATTGCGAATTCACCCCTCCACTTT
cdr3_aa: CASSLGYRGIANSPLHF

j_call: TRBJ1-3
d_call: .
v_call: TRBV5-6
clone_size: .
cdr3_nt: TGTGCCAGCAGCTTGCAGGGATCTGGAAACACCATATATTTT
cdr3_aa: CASSLQGSGNTIYF

j_call: TRBJ2-1
d_call: TRBD2
v_call: TRBV2
clone_size: once
cdr3_nt: TGTGCCAGCAGTGAAACGGGGGGCTCCTACAATGAGCAGTTCTTC
cdr3_aa: CASSETGGSYNEQFF

j_call: TRBJ2-7
d_call: .
v_call: TRBV5-1
clone_size: .
cdr3_nt: TGCGCCAGCAGTCCAGGGTATACCTACGAGCAGTACTTC
cdr3_aa: CASSPGYTYEQYF

j_call: TRBJ2-7
d_call: TRBD1
v_call: TRBV27
clone_size: once
cdr3_nt: TGTGCCAGCAGTTTAAGGTCAGGGGGCCCCTACGAGCAGTACTTC
cdr3_aa: CASSLRSGGPYEQYF

j_call: TRBJ2-5
d_call: TRBD1
v_call: TRBV5-1
clone_size: .
cdr3_nt: TGCGCCAGCAGCCCTGCAACAGGGGGCTGGGAGACCCAGTACTTC
cdr3_aa: CASSPATGGWETQYF

j_call: TRBJ1-6
d_call: TRBD1
v_call: TRBV24-1
clone_size: .
cdr3_nt: TGTGCCACCAGTGTGGACAGGGGGCTGAATAATTCACCCCTCCACTTT
cdr3_aa: CATSVDRGLNNSPLHF

j_call: TRBJ2-3
d_call: TRBD2
v_call: TRBV10-3
clone_size: .
cdr3_nt: TGTGCCATCAGTGATACCAGCGGGGGGGCCTGGTTC
cdr3_aa: CAISDTSGGAWF

j_call: TRBJ1-4
d_call: TRBD1
v_call: TRBV14
clone_size: .
cdr3_nt: TGTGCCAGCAGCCTGGACAGGGCCCCCGCGGGGAAACTGTTTTTT
cdr3_aa: CASSLDRAPAGKLFF